The 22 T cell receptor beta chains given below trace back to one sample, sequenced in a study of T cell responses to AZD1222 COVID-19 vaccine. Measured with immunoSEQ multiplex PCR; TCRdb has only the in-frame clones, and not every one. The sample consists of some 150,000 clones, approximately 87% of them appearing once. The material was peripheral blood, obtained 28 days after the second AZD1222 dose. The receptor set was obtained from an adult who received the AZD1222 COVID-19 vaccine.

This chain joins TRBV7-2 and TRBJ2-1; D may be TRBD1 or TRBD2 (6 bases each). V gave up 5 bases and J gave up 6 bases, with 17 bases separating them. The CDR3 is 15 residues long. CDR1 is SGHTA, CDR2 FQGNSA, per germline. CDR3 DNA: TGTGCCAGCAGCCGGGGGCCCGCCCGGGGCAATGAGCAGTTCTTC. It is translated as CASSRGPARGNEQFF.

The chain joins TRBV18 to TRBJ1-2, with unresolved D. CDR3 size: 15 residues. Trimming shortened V by 5 bases and J by 8 bases, and 21 bases separated the two germline ends. Germline assignment: CDR1 KGHSH and CDR2 LQKENI. CDR3 protein: CASSSTGNGASGYTF. CDR3 coding DNA: TGTGCCAGCTCATCTACGGGCAACGGCGCTAGCGGCTACACCTTC.

The chain carries TRBV28 and TRBJ2-4, with D maybe TRBD1 (6 bases). The CDR3 totals 16 residues. Per germline, CDR1 MDHEN and CDR2 SYDVKM. V gave up 2 bases and J gave up 2 bases, with 13 bases separating them. The CDR3 DNA sequence: TGTGCCAGCAGTTTACCCGGGACAACCACCAAAAACATTCAGTACTTC. This gives the protein CASSLPGTTTKNIQYF.

The rearrangement links TRBV19 to TRBJ1-5; TRBD1 might be the D (6 bases). Trimming removed 8 bases at V and 4 bases at J, with 18 bases between. The CDR3 contains 15 residues. CDR1 LNHDA and CDR2 SQIVND come from the germline V gene (reference sequence). The CDR3 DNA follows: TGTGCCAGTTCGGAGGGGGGGGGCAGGAATCAGCCCCAGCATTTT. Protein: CASSEGGGRNQPQHF. Together with reference TRBV19 and TRBJ1-5, the CDR3 gives the full variable domain: DGGITQSPKYLFRKEGQNVTLSCEQNLNHDAMYWYRQDPGQGLRLIYYSQIVNDFQKGDIAEGYSVSREKKESFPLTVTSAQKNPTAFYLCASSEGGGRNQPQHFGDGTRLSIL.

The count of this clone is one. The rearrangement joins TRBV7-2 to TRBJ2-1, with TRBD1 as a possible D gene (6 bases). Between the trimmed V and J ends, which lost 5 bases and 7 bases, there was a span of 12 bases. This CDR3 comprises 13 residues. The germline V gene has CDR1 SGHTA and CDR2 FQGNSA. The chain's CDR3 is CASSVWGRNEQFF. In DNA form, the CDR3 reads TGTGCCAGCAGCGTCTGGGGGCGAAATGAGCAGTTCTTC. The entire variable domain, with the rest obtained from reference TRBV7-2 and TRBJ2-1, is as follows: GAGVSQSPSNKVTEKGKDVELRCDPISGHTALYWYRQSLGQGLEFLIYFQGNSAPDKSGLPSDRFSAERTGGSVSTLTIQRTQQEDSAVYLCASSVWGRNEQFFGPGTRLTVL.

The chain carries TRBV6-9 and TRBJ1-3, with D perhaps TRBD1 (6 bases). The germline CDR1 and CDR2 sequences are MNHGY and SVAAGI. This CDR3 spans 17 amino acids. The V gene lost 1 base and the J gene lost 4 bases, with 17 bases spanning the gap. CDR3 nucleotide sequence: TGTGCCAGCAGTTATTTAGAGGTACAGGGCCACGGAAACACCATATATTTT. It codes for CASSYLEVQGHGNTIYF.

Here the CDR3 DNA reads TGTGCCAGCAGCCCCGGGGCAACTAATGAAAAACTGTTTTTT. Translating it yields CASSPGATNEKLFF. The chain combines TRBV5-4 with TRBJ1-4; the D is unclear. Germline values: CDR1 SGHNT, CDR2 YYREEE (reference sequence). This CDR3 is 14 amino acids long. Deletions cut 4 bases from V and 0 bases from J, with 7 bases between.

This chain connects TRBV3-1 (or the pseudogene TRBV3-2) to TRBJ2-1; D is perhaps TRBD2 (6 bases). There are 14 residues in the CDR3. The V and J ends lost 4 bases and 6 bases respectively, with 13 bases between them. The V gene's germline CDR1 is LGHDT and CDR2 YNNKEL (reference sequence). The CDR3 nucleotides read TGTGCCAGCAGCCCTACGGTCGGGGGCAATGAGCAGTTCTTC. Protein product: CASSPTVGGNEQFF.

The gene calls are TRBV28 and TRBJ1-5; 10 bases are shared with TRBD1. V lost 5 bases to trimming and J lost 3 bases; unmatched junction nucleotides: 1. Per germline, CDR1 MDHEN and CDR2 SYDVKM. The length of the CDR3 is 14 residues. CDR3 sequence: CASSGTGDNQPQHF. The CDR3 DNA reads as TGTGCCAGCAGTGGGACAGGGGACAATCAGCCCCAGCATTTT.

The rearrangement links TRBV25-1 to TRBJ1-4; unclear D gene. Germline loops: CDR1 MGHDK, CDR2 SYGVNS. The length of the CDR3 is 15 residues. Trimming took 1 base from V and 2 from J, leaving 8 bases between them. CDR3 in DNA: TGTGCCAGCAGTGAATTTAGGGTCACTAATGAAAAACTGTTTTTT. Translation gives CASSEFRVTNEKLFF.

The chain uses TRBV6-5 and TRBJ2-7; D might be TRBD1 (6 bases). Deletions cut 8 bases from V and 3 bases from J, with 14 bases between. The CDR3 totals 13 residues. Germline V gives CDR1 MNHEY, CDR2 SVGAGI. Written as DNA, the CDR3 is TGTGCCAGCGGGGATGGGGGCTTCTACGAGCAGTACTTC. It specifies CASGDGGFYEQYF.

The chain carries TRBV5-1 and TRBJ2-2, with D tentatively TRBD1 (6 bases). The CDR3 totals 15 residues. Trimming removed 3 bases at V and 1 base at J, with 10 bases between. Germline V gene sequence: CDR1 SGHRS, CDR2 YFSETQ. CDR3 region: CASSSGQMNTGELFF. The CDR3, as DNA: TGCGCCAGCAGCTCTGGACAGATGAACACCGGGGAGCTGTTTTTT.

V and J are TRBV19 and TRBJ1-1, with TRBD1 matching 7 bases. V lost 4 bases and J lost 8; bases outside the gene matches: 19. The CDR3 extends over 17 amino acids. Germline CDR1 is LNHDA and CDR2 is SQIVND (reference sequence). In nucleotides, the CDR3 is TGTGCCAGTAGTAAGGACAGGTCGGGACCGGGGTGGATCGAAGCTTTCTTT. This gives the protein CASSKDRSGPGWIEAFF.

CDR3 in amino acids: CASRSSSPYNSPLHF. For the CDR3, the DNA is TGTGCCAGCCGCTCGTCTAGCCCTTATAATTCACCCCTCCACTTT. The chain employs TRBV27 and TRBJ1-6; D ambiguous. V lost 8 bases and J lost 4, with 15 bases in between. There are 15 residues in the CDR3. CDR1 and CDR2 (germline): MNHEY, SMNVEV (reference sequence).

The genes are TRBV7-9 and TRBJ1-4; 10 bases agree with TRBD1. V gave up 5 bases and J gave up 2 bases; unmatched junction bases: 5. CDR3 length: 16 amino acids. Germline V gene data show CDR1 as SEHNR and CDR2 as FQNEAQ (reference sequence). CDR3 region: CASSADRGNTNEKLFF. CDR3 bases: TGTGCCAGCAGCGCGGACAGGGGGAACACTAATGAAAAACTGTTTTTT. Drawing the rest from reference TRBV7-9 and TRBJ1-4, the complete variable domain is DTGVSQNPRHKITKRGQNVTFRCDPISEHNRLYWYRQTLGQGPEFLTYFQNEAQLEKSRLLSDRFSAERPKGSFSTLEIQRTEQGDSAMYLCASSADRGNTNEKLFFGSGTQLSVL.

The chain uses TRBV4-3 and TRBJ1-1, with D unclear. Germline CDR1 and CDR2: LGHNA and YSLEER. This CDR3 is built from 14 residues. V was pared by 1 base and J by 5 bases, with 11 bases between. DNA for the CDR3: TGCGCCAGCAGCCAAGGGACTTGGCAAACTGAAGCTTTCTTT. It translates to CASSQGTWQTEAFF.

The chain combines TRBV28 with TRBJ1-5; weak D call: TRBD1 (5 bases). CDR3 length: 14 residues. Germline lookup yields CDR1 MDHEN and CDR2 SYDVKM. Trimming left V 5 bases short and J 3 bases short, with 11 bases between. This CDR3 reads CASSSPGHNQPQHF. The CDR3 DNA follows: TGTGCCAGCAGTAGTCCAGGGCACAATCAGCCCCAGCATTTT.

In this sample, this clone turned up a few times. The rearrangement joins TRBV5-1 to TRBJ2-7; 8 bases agree with TRBD2. The trim removed 7 bases at V and 0 bases at J, leaving 6 bases unmatched. Germline loops: CDR1 SGHRS, CDR2 YFSETQ. The CDR3 runs to 14 residues. The CDR3 loop is CASRGGLNSYEQYF. The CDR3 bases are TGCGCCAGCCGGGGGGGACTTAACTCCTACGAGCAGTACTTC. Supplemented by reference TRBV5-1 and TRBJ2-7, the full variable domain reads KAGVTQTPRYLIKTRGQQVTLSCSPISGHRSVSWYQQTPGQGLQFLFEYFSETQRNKGNFPGRFSGRQFSNSRSEMNVSTLELGDSALYLCASRGGLNSYEQYFGPGTRLTVT.

The chain carries TRBV9 and TRBJ2-1, with TRBD2 identical over 8 bases. The V and J ends lost 1 base and 5 bases, in that order; junction bases with no gene match: 17. The germline gives CDR1 SGDLS, CDR2 YYNGEE. The CDR3 is 19 amino acids. The CDR3 DNA is TGTGCCAGCAGCGTATACATACGGGCAACTAGCGGCAGCAACAATGAGCAGTTCTTC. This gives the protein CASSVYIRATSGSNNEQFF.

V and J are TRBV3-1 (or the pseudogene TRBV3-2) and TRBJ1-5; D gene unclear. Germline V gene lookup returns CDR1 LGHDT and CDR2 YNNKEL (reference sequence). The V and J ends lost 3 bases and 9 bases respectively, with 9 bases between them. The CDR3 totals 12 residues. CDR3 nucleotide sequence: TGTGCCAGCAGCCAGGGAGTACTGCCCCAGCATTTT. Translating gives CASSQGVLPQHF.

CDR3 sequence: CASSYREQNTGELFF. The DNA for the CDR3 is TGTGCCAGCAGTTACCGGGAGCAAAACACCGGGGAGCTGTTTTTT. The rearrangement uses TRBV6-5 and TRBJ2-2; a weak D match, TRBD2 (6 bases). Germline V gene sequence: CDR1 MNHEY, CDR2 SVGAGI. The V gene lost 2 bases and the J gene lost 2 bases, with 9 bases spanning the gap. There are 15 residues in the CDR3.

In nucleotides, the CDR3 is TGTGCTAGTGGCAACAAGCCGACAGTCTCCTACGAGCAGTACTTC. Its protein product is CASGNKPTVSYEQYF. This rearrangement joins TRBV12-5 to TRBJ2-7, with D possibly being TRBD1 (5 bases). Germline V CDR1 and CDR2: LGHNT, FRNRAP. Deletions cut 6 bases from V and 0 bases from J, with 15 bases between. The CDR3 runs 15 residues.